This entry describes one T cell receptor beta chain. What it recognizes is unknown. The read terminates 3 residues ahead of where the CDR3 ends, so the germline J gene completes it. This table comes from immunoSEQ multiplex PCR, and its TCRdb copy is limited to in-frame clones, with some not included. Listed for the sample are roughly 32,000 clones, none seen a single time. Caucasian heritage predominated among both patients and controls. This CDR3 region has 15 residues. Trimming took 3 bases from V and 0 from J, leaving 10 bases between them. The germline V gene encodes CDR1 SEHNR and CDR2 FQNEAQ (reference sequence). The source of the sample is a study of T cell clonality in common variable immunodeficiency. Overall study results and limits: Fewer TCRbeta clones were shared among CVID subjects than controls. TCRbeta clonality was increased in CVID versus healthy controls.

This TCR was recovered from a person between 18 and 75 years old in good health. Input material: peripheral blood mononuclear cells. The V gene is TRBV7-9, the J gene TRBJ2-3; D is ambiguous. The CDR3 DNA, read in part, is TGTGCCAGCAGCTTGGCAATCGGGAGCACAGATACG. Protein: CASSLAIGSTDT. The whole CDR3 region reads CASSLAIGSTDTQYF. Using reference TRBV7-9 and TRBJ2-3 for the parts outside the CDR3, the full variable domain is DTGVSQNPRHKITKRGQNVTFRCDPISEHNRLYWYRQTLGQGPEFLTYFQNEAQLEKSRLLSDRFSAERPKGSFSTLEIQRTEQGDSAMYLCASSLAIGSTDTQYFGPGTRLTVL.